This T cell receptor beta chain emerged from a study of T cell repertoires in cytomegalovirus infection. Looking at the study overall: CMV infection plus the matching HLA type was flagged by public TCR beta signatures.

Overall study results and limits: Dominating the ex vivo response were HLA-C-restricted CMV-specific TCR beta clonotypes. Carriers of CMV plus the relevant HLA were identified by cumulative public TCR beta family frequency.

TCRdb processed the reads anew with MiXCR; each CDR3 protein has one entry. Of hundreds of thousands of distinct CDR3 sequences in the sample, 24% are singletons; the top ten hold 6.5% to 10%. CDR1 and CDR2 from the germline V gene are MDHEN and SYDVKM. The CDR3 runs 16 residues. Trimming cost V 5 bases and J 3 bases, with 14 bases left between them. This clonotype was counted at least ten times. The antigen is not known. Sequenced: CD8+ T cells from PBMCs. The chain has TRBV28 and TRBJ2-6, with a tentative D call TRBD1 (6 bases). This TCR derives from a human donor in good health (CMV status not recorded). Some clones in this sample may be carry-over from other donors' samples. The CDR3 reads CASSPTGLSGANVLTF. The CDR3 DNA reads as TGTGCCAGCAGTCCTACAGGGTTAAGTGGGGCCAACGTCCTGACTTTC.